This entry features one TCR beta chain sequence. What it binds is unknown. The data were taken from a study of chemoradiotherapy in HPV16-positive cancers. Using immunoSEQ multiplex PCR, the repertoire was profiled, and TCRdb retains in-frame clones only, with some absent. The data contain 9,500 to 15,000 clones, roughly 90% of them singletons. The germline V and J ends were trimmed by 3 bases and 2 bases, with 19 bases remaining between them. In germline, CDR1 is LNHDA, CDR2 SQIVND (reference sequence). This CDR3 region has 17 residues. Study-wide findings and caveats: Candidate HPV-specific clones and E7-related TCR motifs grew in tumor during treatment.

The sequence derives from a human donor with HPV-associated anogenital cancer. The input for sequencing was blood, taken from a patient who underwent chemoradiotherapy. This chain connects TRBV19 to TRBJ1-2; D is possibly TRBD1 (6 bases). For the CDR3, the DNA is TGTGCCAGTAGTATCCCGGGTTTTGCAGGGGAGAACTATGGCTACACCTTC. It specifies CASSIPGFAGENYGYTF.